These 18 T cell receptor beta chains were all obtained from the same sample, sequenced in a study of blood T cell repertoires in COVID-19. Generated by immunoSEQ multiplex PCR, the TCRdb table keeps only in-frame clones and is missing some. The sample includes some 65,000 clones, 60% to 75% seen only once; the top ten take about 30%. The sequencing input was peripheral blood. The receptors were gathered from a woman over 75 with acute or convalescent COVID-19.

The V and J genes are TRBV4-1 and TRBJ1-2; no clear D. V was pared by 6 bases and J by 6 bases, with 23 bases between. The germline CDR1 and CDR2 sequences are MGHRA and YSYEKL. The CDR3 contains 16 residues. The CDR3, as DNA: TGCGCCAGCAGGTCCCCGGGGAAGGGTAAAGAGGATGGCTACACCTTC. It codes for CASRSPGKGKEDGYTF.

The chain couples TRBV25-1 to TRBJ1-6; unclear D gene. The CDR3 contains 15 residues. Deletions cut 3 bases from V and 7 bases from J, with 13 bases between. Per germline, CDR1 MGHDK and CDR2 SYGVNS. The CDR3 spells CASSELSGRNSPLHF. The CDR3 coding sequence is TGTGCCAGCAGTGAGTTATCCGGGAGAAATTCACCCCTCCACTTT.

The gene calls are TRBV7-2 and TRBJ1-2; 10 positions match TRBD1. V was clipped by 3 bases and J by 3 bases; unmatched bases: 1. Germline-derived CDR1 and CDR2 are SGHTA and FQGNSA. The CDR3 is 14 amino acids. This chain's CDR3 is CASSLGTGDYGYTF. The CDR3 nucleotides read TGTGCCAGCAGCTTGGGGACAGGGGACTATGGCTACACCTTC.

V gene TRBV28 combines with J gene TRBJ1-2; D is possibly TRBD1 (6 bases). Trimming removed 3 bases from V and 4 bases from J, with 12 bases in between. The CDR3 contains 14 residues. The germline CDR1 and CDR2 sequences are MDHEN and SYDVKM. This CDR3 reads CASSLPRQVYGYTF. As DNA, the CDR3 is TGTGCCAGCAGTTTGCCCCGACAGGTCTATGGCTACACCTTC.

This rearrangement joins TRBV7-2 to TRBJ2-5; TRBD2 matches at 11 bases. CDR1 and CDR2 (germline): SGHTA, FQGNSA. This CDR3 region has 15 residues. Trimming removed 5 bases from V and 2 bases from J; junction bases left unmatched: 4. The DNA of the CDR3 is TGTGCCAGCAGCCTGACTAGCGGGAATCAAGAGACCCAGTACTTC. Amino acid sequence: CASSLTSGNQETQYF.

The rearrangement uses TRBV13 and TRBJ1-6, with D maybe TRBD1 (5 bases). The germline CDR1 and CDR2 sequences are PRHDT and FYEKMQ (reference sequence). This CDR3 contains 16 residues. Trimming shortened V by 4 bases and J by 6 bases, and 16 bases separated the two germline ends. In DNA form, the CDR3 reads TGTGCCAGCAGCTGGGGCGTGAGTCAGGGTAATTCACCCCTCCACTTT. Residues: CASSWGVSQGNSPLHF.

J is TRBJ2-5 and V is TRBV6-2 or TRBV6-3, with 8 bases fitting TRBD2. The CDR3 has 18 residues. In germline, CDR1 is MNHEY, CDR2 SVGEGT. The junction had 14 bases not matched to a gene; V was cut back by 0 bases and J by 5 bases. The CDR3 DNA follows: TGTGCCAGCAGTTACTCGCCTCCTGGGACTAGTGGTGGGGAGACCCAGTACTTC. It yields the protein CASSYSPPGTSGGETQYF.

This clone is a singleton in its sample. The chain links TRBV11-3 to TRBJ1-1; the D gene is possibly TRBD1 (5 bases). CDR3 length: 14 amino acids. Trimming removed 2 bases from V and 1 base from J, with 8 bases in between. Germline values: CDR1 SGHNT, CDR2 YENEEA. The CDR3 spells CASSLTGGNTEAFF. The CDR3 DNA reads as TGTGCCAGCAGCTTAACGGGGGGGAACACTGAAGCTTTCTTT.

V is TRBV4-3 and J is TRBJ2-7, with 9 bases matching TRBD1. This CDR3 spans 15 amino acids. V shed 0 bases and J 5 bases; nucleotides not matched to a gene: 5. Germline values: CDR1 LGHNA, CDR2 YSLEER. CDR3 protein: CASSQEDRGIDEQYF. The CDR3, as DNA: TGCGCCAGCAGCCAAGAGGACAGGGGAATAGACGAGCAGTACTTC.

In its sample, this clone was seen a few times. V and J are TRBV19 and TRBJ2-1; 10 bases match TRBD1. The V gene's germline CDR1 is LNHDA and CDR2 SQIVND (reference sequence). There are 15 residues in the CDR3. The junction had 8 bases not matched to a gene; V was cut back by 5 bases and J by 7 bases. DNA for the CDR3: TGTGCCAGTAGTTCCGCCGGGACAGGGGTGAATGAGCAGTTCTTC. Protein product: CASSSAGTGVNEQFF.

The rearrangement joins TRBV6-5 to TRBJ1-4; D is ambiguous. The CDR3 runs 12 residues. Trimming pared 6 bases from V and 8 bases from J, leaving 10 bases between. Per the germline V gene, CDR1 is MNHEY and CDR2 is SVGAGI. The CDR3 loop reads CASRRVEEKLFF. CDR3 sequence (DNA): TGTGCCAGCAGGCGGGTTGAGGAAAAACTGTTTTTT.

The V call is TRBV27, the J call TRBJ2-7; 8 positions agree with TRBD2. This CDR3 is 15 amino acids long. Germline V gives CDR1 MNHEY, CDR2 SMNVEV (reference sequence). The ends lost 3 bases at V and 7 bases at J; junction bases unmatched: 11. The CDR3 region is CASSFYSGTSREQYF. In DNA, the CDR3 is TGTGCCAGCAGTTTTTATAGCGGGACATCGAGGGAGCAGTACTTC.

The V gene is TRBV28, the J gene TRBJ2-7, with TRBD1 identical over 7 bases. The length of the CDR3 is 15 residues. The germline gives CDR1 MDHEN, CDR2 SYDVKM. V was pared by 0 bases and J by 2 bases, with 4 bases of the junction left unmatched. The CDR3 nucleotides read TGTGCCAGCAGTTTATGGACAGGGTTTGCCTACGAGCAGTACTTC. This codes for CASSLWTGFAYEQYF.

The rearrangement uses TRBV28 and TRBJ2-7; TRBD2 might be the D (5 bases). V lost 8 bases and J 6 bases, leaving 20 bases between the germline ends. CDR3 length equals 14 residues. Germline V gene lookup returns CDR1 MDHEN and CDR2 SYDVKM. CDR3 region: CASPPAGKWGEQYF. The CDR3 DNA follows: TGTGCCAGCCCCCCCGCCGGGAAATGGGGCGAGCAGTACTTC.

This clone was counted ten times or more. This chain links TRBV5-6 with TRBJ2-5; D perhaps matches TRBD1 (6 bases). The V end lost 1 base, the J end lost 2 bases, and 12 bases lay between the germline ends. The CDR3 runs to 15 residues. CDR1 is SGHDT, CDR2 YYEEEE, per germline. The CDR3, as DNA: TGTGCCAGCAGCTTGAGGGGGTTCGTGCAAGAGACCCAGTACTTC. As protein: CASSLRGFVQETQYF.

J is TRBJ1-1 and V is TRBV19; D is possibly TRBD1 (6 bases). The germline V gene has CDR1 LNHDA and CDR2 SQIVND (reference sequence). CDR3 length equals 15 residues. Trimming removed 1 base at V and 4 bases at J, with 13 bases between. The CDR3: CASSIVGGAGTEAFF. CDR3 in DNA: TGTGCCAGTAGTATAGTCGGGGGGGCCGGCACTGAAGCTTTCTTT.

This chain links TRBV7-2 with TRBJ2-3; 11 bases are a match to TRBD2. The CDR3 totals 13 residues. Germline CDR1 and CDR2: SGHTA and FQGNSA. Trimming removed 8 bases from V and 5 bases from J; junction bases left unmatched: 3. The CDR3 region is CASGLAGGDTQYF. CDR3 sequence (DNA): TGTGCCAGCGGGCTAGCGGGAGGAGATACGCAGTATTTT.

The V gene is TRBV3-1 (or the pseudogene TRBV3-2), the J gene TRBJ2-1, with D possibly TRBD2 on 6 matching bases. This CDR3 has 16 amino acids. The V gene's germline CDR1 is LGHDT and CDR2 YNNKEL (reference sequence). Between the trimmed V and J ends, which lost 1 base and 1 base, there was a span of 11 bases. The CDR3 spells CASSQGAGLSYNEQFF. The CDR3 nucleotides are TGTGCCAGCAGCCAAGGGGCGGGGCTGTCCTACAATGAGCAGTTCTTC.